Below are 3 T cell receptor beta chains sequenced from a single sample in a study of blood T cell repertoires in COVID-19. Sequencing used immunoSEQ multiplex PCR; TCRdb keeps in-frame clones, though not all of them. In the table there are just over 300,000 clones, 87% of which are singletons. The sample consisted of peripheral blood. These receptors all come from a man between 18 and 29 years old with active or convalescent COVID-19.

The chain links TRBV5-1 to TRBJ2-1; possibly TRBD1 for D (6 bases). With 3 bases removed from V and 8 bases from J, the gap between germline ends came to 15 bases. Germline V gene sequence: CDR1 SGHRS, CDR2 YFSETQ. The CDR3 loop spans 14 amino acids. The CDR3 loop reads CASSWGPSSYEQFF. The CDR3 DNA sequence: TGCGCCAGCAGCTGGGGGCCTAGTAGCTATGAGCAGTTCTTC.

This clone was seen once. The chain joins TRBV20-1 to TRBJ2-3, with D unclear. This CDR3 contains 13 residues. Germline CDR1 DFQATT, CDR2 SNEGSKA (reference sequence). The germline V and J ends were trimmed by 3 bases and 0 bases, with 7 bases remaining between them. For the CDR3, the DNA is TGCAGTGCTAGTTCTACTAGCACAGATACGCAGTATTTT. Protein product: CSASSTSTDTQYF.

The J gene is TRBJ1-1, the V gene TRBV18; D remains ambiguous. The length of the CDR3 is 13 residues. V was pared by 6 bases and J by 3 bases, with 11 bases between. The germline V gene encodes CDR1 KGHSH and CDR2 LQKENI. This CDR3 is CASSPSYDTEAFF. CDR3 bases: TGTGCCAGCTCCCCGTCCTACGACACTGAAGCTTTCTTT.